This T cell receptor beta chain was sequenced in a study of cytomegalovirus exposure and HLA in healthy donors. About the study: Ancestry clustering placed 70% to 90% of a few hundred genotyped donors in the Caucasian-associated cluster.

Study-level findings and limits: Sequencing depth roughly uniform across donors was assumed in presence/absence analyses. Many donors carried some public TCRs, although rarity characterized most TCR sequences.

Regarding donors, all were healthy bone marrow donors. This clone was picked up a small number of times. The antigen is not known. The CDR3 sequence is 14 residues long. The germline gives CDR1 LNHDA, CDR2 SQIVND (reference sequence). The junction had 6 bases not matched to a gene; V was cut back by 5 bases and J by 2 bases. The PCR made use of 60 Vbeta and 13 Jbeta primers. Sequencing used immunoSEQ multiplex PCR; TCRdb keeps in-frame clones, though not all of them. Of some 99,000 clones listed, roughly three quarters are singletons. The sample consisted of PBMCs. The source of this sequence is a female donor in good health and CMV-seronegative. J is TRBJ2-7 and V is TRBV19, with TRBD1 matching over 7 bases. CDR3 residues: CASSPWDRAYEQYF. CDR3 in DNA: TGTGCCAGTAGTCCCTGGGACAGAGCCTACGAGCAGTACTTC.